The rows below give T cell receptor beta chains drawn from one sample of a study of blood T cell repertoires in COVID-19. Measured with immunoSEQ multiplex PCR; TCRdb has only the in-frame clones, and not every one. The table shows around 190,000 clones, with around 83% occurring only once. Sequenced input: PBMCs or T cells enriched from blood (not recorded which). The receptors were gathered from a woman aged 25-40 years who had been exposed to COVID-19. CDR3s include the opening cysteine and the closing phenylalanine or tryptophan. The order of the fields is CDR3 length, clone size, J gene, D gene, V gene, CDR3 DNA, CDR3 protein. A D gene is named only where the DNA matches it firmly. Part of the rows lack a size; the others show once, few, many or a class for expanded clones.

cdr3_length: 15; clone_size: NA; j_call: TRBJ2-2; d_call: TRBD1; v_call: TRBV7-2; cdr3_nt: TGTGCCAGCAGCTCTCCCACAGGGGTGGCCGGGGAGCTGTTTTTT; cdr3_aa: CASSSPTGVAGELFF
cdr3_length: 13; clone_size: NA; j_call: TRBJ2-1; d_call: NA; v_call: TRBV18; cdr3_nt: TGTGCCAGCTCACCACCGATGGCGGATGAGCAGTTCTTC; cdr3_aa: CASSPPMADEQFF
cdr3_length: 13; clone_size: once; j_call: TRBJ2-7; d_call: NA; v_call: TRBV10-1; cdr3_nt: TGCGCCAGCAGTGAGGGCCCGCTGGACGAGCAGTACTTC; cdr3_aa: CASSEGPLDEQYF
cdr3_length: 14; clone_size: NA; j_call: TRBJ1-2; d_call: TRBD1; v_call: TRBV5-6; cdr3_nt: TGTGCCAGCAGGTTGACAGGGGGAGACTATGGCTACACCTTC; cdr3_aa: CASRLTGGDYGYTF
cdr3_length: 14; clone_size: NA; j_call: TRBJ2-5; d_call: NA; v_call: TRBV15; cdr3_nt: TGTGCCACCAGCAGAGGACGACAGCAAGAGACCCAGTACTTC; cdr3_aa: CATSRGRQQETQYF
cdr3_length: 13; clone_size: few; j_call: TRBJ2-5; d_call: TRBD2; v_call: TRBV6-5; cdr3_nt: TGTGCCAGCAGCCTGGGACTAGGGGAGACCCAGTACTTC; cdr3_aa: CASSLGLGETQYF
cdr3_length: 14; clone_size: NA; j_call: TRBJ2-1; d_call: NA; v_call: TRBV11-2; cdr3_nt: TGTGCCAGCAGCACAGCTGGGACACTCAATGAGCAGTTCTTC; cdr3_aa: CASSTAGTLNEQFF
cdr3_length: 14; clone_size: NA; j_call: TRBJ1-3; d_call: NA; v_call: TRBV10-3; cdr3_nt: TGTGCCATCAGTGGCCAGGGGTCTGGAAACACCATATATTTT; cdr3_aa: CAISGQGSGNTIYF
cdr3_length: 13; clone_size: NA; j_call: TRBJ1-1; d_call: NA; v_call: TRBV27; cdr3_nt: TGTGCCAGCAGCTGGGGGGGTGGCTCTGAAGCTTTCTTT; cdr3_aa: CASSWGGGSEAFF
cdr3_length: 14; clone_size: NA; j_call: TRBJ2-7; d_call: TRBD2; v_call: TRBV15; cdr3_nt: TGTGCCACCAGCAGGCCGGGACTAGTCTACGAGCAGTACTTC; cdr3_aa: CATSRPGLVYEQYF
cdr3_length: 15; clone_size: NA; j_call: TRBJ2-3; d_call: NA; v_call: TRBV6-5; cdr3_nt: TGTGCCAGCAGTCGGGGGGCCTATAGCACAGATACGCAGTATTTT; cdr3_aa: CASSRGAYSTDTQYF
cdr3_length: 16; clone_size: NA; j_call: TRBJ2-7; d_call: NA; v_call: TRBV4-3; cdr3_nt: TGCGCCAGCAGCCAAGCCACGACACAGGGTAACTACGAGCAGTACTTC; cdr3_aa: CASSQATTQGNYEQYF
cdr3_length: 15; clone_size: NA; j_call: TRBJ1-1; d_call: NA; v_call: TRBV10-1; cdr3_nt: TGCGCCAGCAGTGAGTCGCCGGTGGAGAGCACTGAAGCTTTCTTT; cdr3_aa: CASSESPVESTEAFF
cdr3_length: 13; clone_size: few; j_call: TRBJ2-7; d_call: NA; v_call: TRBV7-3; cdr3_nt: TGTGCCAGCAGCCCAAGCCCAACCTACGAGCAGTACTTC; cdr3_aa: CASSPSPTYEQYF
cdr3_length: 12; clone_size: few; j_call: TRBJ2-1; d_call: TRBD1; v_call: TRBV6-4; cdr3_nt: TGTGCCAGCAGTTTTACAGGGGGTGAGCAGTTCTTC; cdr3_aa: CASSFTGGEQFF
cdr3_length: 14; clone_size: NA; j_call: TRBJ2-3; d_call: NA; v_call: TRBV19; cdr3_nt: TGTGCCAGTAGTGGGGCGGGGAACCCAGATACGCAGTATTTT; cdr3_aa: CASSGAGNPDTQYF
cdr3_length: 15; clone_size: few; j_call: TRBJ2-7; d_call: TRBD2; v_call: TRBV4-1; cdr3_nt: TGCGCCAGCAGCCCGAGTACTAGCGGGGAGTACGAGCAGTACTTC; cdr3_aa: CASSPSTSGEYEQYF
cdr3_length: 15; clone_size: NA; j_call: TRBJ2-5; d_call: NA; v_call: TRBV2; cdr3_nt: TGTGCCAGCAGTAATAACGCCGGGGGTCAAGAGACCCAGTACTTC; cdr3_aa: CASSNNAGGQETQYF
cdr3_length: 15; clone_size: NA; j_call: TRBJ2-1; d_call: TRBD2; v_call: TRBV16; cdr3_nt: TGTGCCAGCAGCCAATCGCTAGCGGGGGCCAATGAGCAGTTCTTC; cdr3_aa: CASSQSLAGANEQFF
cdr3_length: 15; clone_size: NA; j_call: TRBJ2-7; d_call: TRBD2; v_call: TRBV5-1; cdr3_nt: TGCGCCAGCAGCTTGGGGAGCGGGGGGGCCCGGGAGCAGTACTTC; cdr3_aa: CASSLGSGGAREQYF
cdr3_length: 14; clone_size: NA; j_call: TRBJ2-3; d_call: NA; v_call: TRBV7-2; cdr3_nt: TGTGCCAGCAGCTCCGGGATGGGGGGAGATACGCAGTATTTT; cdr3_aa: CASSSGMGGDTQYF
cdr3_length: 17; clone_size: NA; j_call: TRBJ2-7; d_call: NA; v_call: TRBV5-4; cdr3_nt: TGTGCCAGCAGCACCGGGGGGGTGACAGGGTATACCGACGAGCAGTACTTC; cdr3_aa: CASSTGGVTGYTDEQYF
cdr3_length: 16; clone_size: few; j_call: TRBJ1-4; d_call: NA; v_call: TRBV7-8; cdr3_nt: TGTGCCAGCAGCTTATGGCAGAACACCCTTGGTGAAAAACTGTTTTTT; cdr3_aa: CASSLWQNTLGEKLFF
cdr3_length: 18; clone_size: NA; j_call: TRBJ2-7; d_call: NA; v_call: TRBV11-2; cdr3_nt: TGTGCCAGCAGCTTAGATCGATCGGACAACCCTCTCGGGTACGAGCAGTACTTC; cdr3_aa: CASSLDRSDNPLGYEQYF
cdr3_length: 13; clone_size: NA; j_call: TRBJ2-5; d_call: TRBD2; v_call: TRBV6-6; cdr3_nt: TGTGCCAGCAGTTTCCGGGACTACGAGACCCAGTACTTC; cdr3_aa: CASSFRDYETQYF
cdr3_length: 17; clone_size: NA; j_call: TRBJ2-7; d_call: TRBD1; v_call: TRBV5-6; cdr3_nt: TGTGCCAGCAGTCCCCGAACCGGGACAGGGTTCTCCTACGAGCAGTACTTC; cdr3_aa: CASSPRTGTGFSYEQYF
cdr3_length: 15; clone_size: once; j_call: TRBJ2-3; d_call: TRBD1; v_call: TRBV3-1/TRBV3-2; cdr3_nt: TGTGCCAGCAGTCCACAGGGGGCGCCGACTGGTTGGCAGTATTTT; cdr3_aa: CASSPQGAPTGWQYF
cdr3_length: 15; clone_size: NA; j_call: TRBJ2-1; d_call: TRBD2; v_call: TRBV27; cdr3_nt: TGTGCCAGCAGTTCGGCCGTGACTAGCCCCAATGAGCAGTTCTTC; cdr3_aa: CASSSAVTSPNEQFF
cdr3_length: 13; clone_size: NA; j_call: TRBJ1-1; d_call: TRBD1; v_call: TRBV6-5; cdr3_nt: TGTGCCAGCAGACAGGGGGCGAACACTGAAGCTTTCTTT; cdr3_aa: CASRQGANTEAFF
cdr3_length: 16; clone_size: few; j_call: TRBJ2-3; d_call: NA; v_call: TRBV19; cdr3_nt: TGTGCCAGTAGTATAACCGGGACAAGAGGCACAGATACGCAGTATTTT; cdr3_aa: CASSITGTRGTDTQYF
cdr3_length: 13; clone_size: NA; j_call: TRBJ2-2; d_call: NA; v_call: TRBV19; cdr3_nt: TGTGCCAGTAACATGGTTACGGGGGGGGAGCTGTTTTTT; cdr3_aa: CASNMVTGGELFF
cdr3_length: 17; clone_size: NA; j_call: TRBJ2-1; d_call: TRBD2; v_call: TRBV25-1; cdr3_nt: TGTGCCAGCAGCAATAGCGAGGGACTAGCCTCCTACAATGAGCAGTTCTTC; cdr3_aa: CASSNSEGLASYNEQFF
cdr3_length: 16; clone_size: once; j_call: TRBJ2-7; d_call: NA; v_call: TRBV13; cdr3_nt: TGTGCCAGCAGCGTCTTTCTTCAGGGAAGGAAGGAGGAGCAGTACTTC; cdr3_aa: CASSVFLQGRKEEQYF
cdr3_length: 14; clone_size: NA; j_call: TRBJ2-1; d_call: NA; v_call: TRBV4-3; cdr3_nt: TGCGCCAGCAGCCAAGACCCCAGAATCAATGAGCAGTTCTTC; cdr3_aa: CASSQDPRINEQFF
cdr3_length: 16; clone_size: NA; j_call: TRBJ2-3; d_call: TRBD2; v_call: TRBV7-8; cdr3_nt: TGTGCCAGCAGATATACCGGGACTAGGAGCACAGATACGCAGTATTTT; cdr3_aa: CASRYTGTRSTDTQYF
cdr3_length: 14; clone_size: NA; j_call: TRBJ2-7; d_call: NA; v_call: TRBV27; cdr3_nt: TGTGCCAGCAGGGGGAGACAGGATTCCCTTGAGCAGTACTTC; cdr3_aa: CASRGRQDSLEQYF
cdr3_length: 14; clone_size: NA; j_call: TRBJ1-1; d_call: TRBD1; v_call: TRBV9; cdr3_nt: TGTGCCAGCAGCGTGGGACAGGTGAACACTGAAGCTTTCTTT; cdr3_aa: CASSVGQVNTEAFF
cdr3_length: 14; clone_size: few; j_call: TRBJ2-2; d_call: NA; v_call: TRBV5-6; cdr3_nt: TGTGCCAGCAGCTTGTTCTCGGGCACCGGGGAGCTGTTTTTT; cdr3_aa: CASSLFSGTGELFF
cdr3_length: 14; clone_size: NA; j_call: TRBJ2-3; d_call: TRBD1; v_call: TRBV6-5; cdr3_nt: TGTGCCAGCCACCTACGACAGGGGCCGAGAGAACTGTATTTT; cdr3_aa: CASHLRQGPRELYF
cdr3_length: 11; clone_size: NA; j_call: TRBJ2-7; d_call: TRBD1; v_call: TRBV25-1; cdr3_nt: TGTGCCAGCGGACAGGGAGGAGAGCAGTACTTC; cdr3_aa: CASGQGGEQYF
cdr3_length: 17; clone_size: NA; j_call: TRBJ1-1; d_call: NA; v_call: TRBV11-2; cdr3_nt: TGTGCCAGCAGCTTAGGTTACAGGGAGTCCATGAACACTGAAGCTTTCTTT; cdr3_aa: CASSLGYRESMNTEAFF
cdr3_length: 15; clone_size: NA; j_call: TRBJ1-2; d_call: NA; v_call: TRBV7-2; cdr3_nt: TGTGCCAGCAGCTTAGCTGGGACACCAAACTATGGCTACACCTTC; cdr3_aa: CASSLAGTPNYGYTF
cdr3_length: 15; clone_size: NA; j_call: TRBJ1-1; d_call: NA; v_call: TRBV9; cdr3_nt: TGTGCCAGCAGCGTAGTCCCGGGAGGGAACACTGAAGCTTTCTTT; cdr3_aa: CASSVVPGGNTEAFF
cdr3_length: 17; clone_size: NA; j_call: TRBJ1-2; d_call: NA; v_call: TRBV21-1; cdr3_nt: TGTGCCAGCAGCAAAACGAGGAAGGCATATACGAACTATGGCTACACCTTC; cdr3_aa: CASSKTRKAYTNYGYTF
cdr3_length: 12; clone_size: NA; j_call: TRBJ1-2; d_call: NA; v_call: TRBV23-1; cdr3_nt: TGCGCCGCACCGGGGGGTAACTATGGCTACACCTTC; cdr3_aa: CAAPGGNYGYTF
cdr3_length: 11; clone_size: NA; j_call: TRBJ1-2; d_call: NA; v_call: TRBV29-1; cdr3_nt: TGCAGCGTTCAAAAGGGAGGTGGCTACACCTTC; cdr3_aa: CSVQKGGGYTF
cdr3_length: 15; clone_size: NA; j_call: TRBJ1-6; d_call: TRBD1; v_call: TRBV5-1; cdr3_nt: TGCGCCAGCAGTTCTGTGACAGGGAATAATTCACCCCTCCACTTT; cdr3_aa: CASSSVTGNNSPLHF
cdr3_length: 15; clone_size: NA; j_call: TRBJ2-2; d_call: NA; v_call: TRBV5-1; cdr3_nt: TGCGCCAGCAGGGAGGCTAGTCTGAACACCGGGGAGCTGTTTTTT; cdr3_aa: CASREASLNTGELFF
cdr3_length: 13; clone_size: NA; j_call: TRBJ1-1; d_call: NA; v_call: TRBV11-2; cdr3_nt: TGTGCCAGCAGCTTCGCCGGGGGGGCTGAAGCTTTCTTT; cdr3_aa: CASSFAGGAEAFF
cdr3_length: 14; clone_size: NA; j_call: TRBJ2-4; d_call: TRBD1; v_call: TRBV27; cdr3_nt: TGTGCCAGCAGTTTAGGGGGACAGGGTGACATTCAGTACTTC; cdr3_aa: CASSLGGQGDIQYF
cdr3_length: 13; clone_size: NA; j_call: TRBJ2-1; d_call: TRBD1; v_call: TRBV5-1; cdr3_nt: TGCGCCAGCAGCAAGACAGGGTACAATGAGCAGTTCTTC; cdr3_aa: CASSKTGYNEQFF
cdr3_length: 15; clone_size: NA; j_call: TRBJ1-1; d_call: NA; v_call: TRBV5-1; cdr3_nt: TGCGCCAGCAGCTTGGCCCAGGGGCGTGGTACTGAAGCTTTCTTT; cdr3_aa: CASSLAQGRGTEAFF
cdr3_length: 12; clone_size: NA; j_call: TRBJ2-7; d_call: NA; v_call: TRBV5-5; cdr3_nt: TGTGCCAGCAGCTTGTCCAGCTACGAGCAGTACTTC; cdr3_aa: CASSLSSYEQYF
cdr3_length: 15; clone_size: NA; j_call: TRBJ2-1; d_call: TRBD2; v_call: TRBV25-1; cdr3_nt: TGTGCCAGCAGTGAATGGGGCCTAGCGGGGGCGGGGCAGTTCTTC; cdr3_aa: CASSEWGLAGAGQFF
cdr3_length: 15; clone_size: once; j_call: TRBJ2-1; d_call: TRBD1; v_call: TRBV5-5; cdr3_nt: TGTGCCAGCAGCTTGTTGACAGGGAGCTACAATGAGCAGTTCTTC; cdr3_aa: CASSLLTGSYNEQFF
cdr3_length: 20; clone_size: NA; j_call: TRBJ1-1; d_call: NA; v_call: TRBV11-2; cdr3_nt: TGTGCCAGCAGCTTAGAGGGTGGGCTGAAAGCCTTCACAACGAACACTGAAGCTTTCTTT; cdr3_aa: CASSLEGGLKAFTTNTEAFF
cdr3_length: 14; clone_size: NA; j_call: TRBJ2-3; d_call: TRBD1; v_call: TRBV6-6; cdr3_nt: TGTGCCAGCAGTTGGGGACAGGGTACAGATACGCAGTATTTT; cdr3_aa: CASSWGQGTDTQYF
cdr3_length: 14; clone_size: NA; j_call: TRBJ2-6; d_call: TRBD1; v_call: TRBV19; cdr3_nt: TGTGCCAGTACCAGGGGGTCTGGGGCCAACGTCCTGACTTTC; cdr3_aa: CASTRGSGANVLTF
cdr3_length: 13; clone_size: NA; j_call: TRBJ2-7; d_call: TRBD1; v_call: TRBV19; cdr3_nt: TGTGCCACCCGGGAAACAGGGGCGGACGAGCAGTACTTC; cdr3_aa: CATRETGADEQYF